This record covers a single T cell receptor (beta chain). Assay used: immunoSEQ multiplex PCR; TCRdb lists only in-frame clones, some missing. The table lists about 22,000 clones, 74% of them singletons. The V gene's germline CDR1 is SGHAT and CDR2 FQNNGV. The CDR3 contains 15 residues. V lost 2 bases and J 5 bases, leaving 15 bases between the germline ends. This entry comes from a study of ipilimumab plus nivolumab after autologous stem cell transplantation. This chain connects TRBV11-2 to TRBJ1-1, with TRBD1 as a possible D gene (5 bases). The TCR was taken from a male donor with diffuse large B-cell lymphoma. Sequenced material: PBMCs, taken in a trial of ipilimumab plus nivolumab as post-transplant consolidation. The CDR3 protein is CASSLLGLSGTEAFF. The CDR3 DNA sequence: TGTGCCAGCAGCTTATTGGGACTCTCAGGGACTGAAGCTTTCTTT.